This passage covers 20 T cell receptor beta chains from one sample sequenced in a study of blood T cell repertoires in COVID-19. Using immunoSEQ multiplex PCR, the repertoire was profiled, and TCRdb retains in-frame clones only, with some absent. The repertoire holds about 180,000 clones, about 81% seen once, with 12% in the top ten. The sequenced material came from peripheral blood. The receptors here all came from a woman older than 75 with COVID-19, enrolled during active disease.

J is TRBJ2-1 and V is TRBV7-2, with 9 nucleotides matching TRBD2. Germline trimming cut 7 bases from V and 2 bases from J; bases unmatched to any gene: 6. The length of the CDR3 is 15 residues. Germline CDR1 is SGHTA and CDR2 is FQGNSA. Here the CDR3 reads CASTPGGGAYNEQFF. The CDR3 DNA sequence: TGTGCCAGCACTCCGGGCGGGGGGGCCTACAATGAGCAGTTCTTC.

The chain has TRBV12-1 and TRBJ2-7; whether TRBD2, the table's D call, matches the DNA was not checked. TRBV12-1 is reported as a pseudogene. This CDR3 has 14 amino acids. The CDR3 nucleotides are TGTGCCAGCAGCGGAGTAGCGGGGGACTACGAGCAGTACTTC. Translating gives CASSGVAGDYEQYF.

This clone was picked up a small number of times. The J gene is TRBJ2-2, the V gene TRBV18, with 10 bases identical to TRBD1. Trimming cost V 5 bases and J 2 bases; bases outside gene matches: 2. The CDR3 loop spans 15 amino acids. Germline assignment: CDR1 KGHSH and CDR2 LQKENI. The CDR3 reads CASSETGGNTGELFF. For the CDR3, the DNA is TGTGCCAGCTCAGAGACAGGGGGCAACACCGGGGAGCTGTTTTTT.

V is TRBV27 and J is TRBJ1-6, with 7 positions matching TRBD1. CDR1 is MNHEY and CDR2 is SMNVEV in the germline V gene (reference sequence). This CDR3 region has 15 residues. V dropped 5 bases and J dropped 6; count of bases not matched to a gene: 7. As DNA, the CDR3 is TGTGCCAGCAGTCCGGATCGACAGGGTAATTCACCCCTCCACTTT. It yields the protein CASSPDRQGNSPLHF.

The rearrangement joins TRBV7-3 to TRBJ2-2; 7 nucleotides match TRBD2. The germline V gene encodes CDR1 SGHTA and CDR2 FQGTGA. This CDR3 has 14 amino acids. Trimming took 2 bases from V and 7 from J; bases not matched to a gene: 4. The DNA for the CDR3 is TGTGCCAGCAGCTTAGGCGGGGGACTCGGGGAGCTGTTTTTT. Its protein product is CASSLGGGLGELFF.

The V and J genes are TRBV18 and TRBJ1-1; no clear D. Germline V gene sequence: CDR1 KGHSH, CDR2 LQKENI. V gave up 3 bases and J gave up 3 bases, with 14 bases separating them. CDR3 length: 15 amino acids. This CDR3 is CASSPPSGSYTEAFF. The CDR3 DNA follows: TGTGCCAGCTCACCTCCTTCGGGGAGTTACACTGAAGCTTTCTTT.

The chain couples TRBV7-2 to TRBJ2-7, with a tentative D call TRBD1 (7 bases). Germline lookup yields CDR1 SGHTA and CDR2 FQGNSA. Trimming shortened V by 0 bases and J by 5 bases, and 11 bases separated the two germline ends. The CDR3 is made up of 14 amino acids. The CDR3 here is CASSLAQGGHEQYF. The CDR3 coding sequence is TGTGCCAGCAGCTTAGCGCAGGGGGGACACGAGCAGTACTTC.

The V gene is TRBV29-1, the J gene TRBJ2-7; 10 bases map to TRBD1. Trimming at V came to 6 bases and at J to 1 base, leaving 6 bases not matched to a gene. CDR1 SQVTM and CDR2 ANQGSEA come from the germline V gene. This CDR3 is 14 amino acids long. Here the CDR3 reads CSVAGTGASYEQYF. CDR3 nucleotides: TGCAGCGTCGCAGGGACAGGGGCTTCCTACGAGCAGTACTTC.

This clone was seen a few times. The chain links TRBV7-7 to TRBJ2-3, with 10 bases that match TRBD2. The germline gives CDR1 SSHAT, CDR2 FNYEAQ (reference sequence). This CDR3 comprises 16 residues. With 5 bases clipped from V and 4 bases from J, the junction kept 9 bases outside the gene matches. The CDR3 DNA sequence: TGTGCCAGCAGCCAACGAGCGGGGGGGCCGGCAGATACGCAGTATTTT. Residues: CASSQRAGGPADTQYF.

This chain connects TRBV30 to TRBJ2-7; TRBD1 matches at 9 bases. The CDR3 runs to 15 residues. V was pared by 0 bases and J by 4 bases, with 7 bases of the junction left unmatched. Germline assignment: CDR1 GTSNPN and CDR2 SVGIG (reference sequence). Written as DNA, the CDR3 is TGTGCCTGGAGTGTACTGGACAGGGGAAGGTACGAGCAGTACTTC. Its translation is CAWSVLDRGRYEQYF. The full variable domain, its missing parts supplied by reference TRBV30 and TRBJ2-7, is SQTIHQWPATLVQPVGSPLSLECTVEGTSNPNLYWYRQAAGRGLQLLFYSVGIGQISSEVPQNLSASRPQDRQFILSSKKLLLSDSGFYLCAWSVLDRGRYEQYFGPGTRLTVT.

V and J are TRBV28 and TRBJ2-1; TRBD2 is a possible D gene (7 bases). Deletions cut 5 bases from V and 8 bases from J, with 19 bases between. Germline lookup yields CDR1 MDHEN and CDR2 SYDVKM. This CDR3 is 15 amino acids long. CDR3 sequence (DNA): TGTGCCAGCAGTACCGGGACTACCTCAGGGGATGAGCAGTTCTTC. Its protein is CASSTGTTSGDEQFF.

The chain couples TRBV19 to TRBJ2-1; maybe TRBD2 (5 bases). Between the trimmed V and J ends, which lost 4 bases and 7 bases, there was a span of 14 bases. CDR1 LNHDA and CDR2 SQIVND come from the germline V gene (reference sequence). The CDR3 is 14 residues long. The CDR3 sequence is CASSKSGRRNEQFF. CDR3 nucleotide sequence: TGTGCCAGTAGTAAAAGCGGACGGAGGAATGAGCAGTTCTTC. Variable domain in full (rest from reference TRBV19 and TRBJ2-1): DGGITQSPKYLFRKEGQNVTLSCEQNLNHDAMYWYRQDPGQGLRLIYYSQIVNDFQKGDIAEGYSVSREKKESFPLTVTSAQKNPTAFYLCASSKSGRRNEQFFGPGTRLTVL.

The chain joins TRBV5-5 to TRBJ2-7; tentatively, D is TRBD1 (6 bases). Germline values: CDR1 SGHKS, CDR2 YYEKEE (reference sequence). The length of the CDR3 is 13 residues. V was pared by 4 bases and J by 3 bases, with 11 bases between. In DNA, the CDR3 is TGTGCCAGCAGCCGGGACATTTTCTACGAGCAGTACTTC. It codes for CASSRDIFYEQYF.

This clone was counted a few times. Here the CDR3 DNA reads TGTGCCAGCAGCTGGACAAATAAGGGTGGGCAGTACTTC. It specifies CASSWTNKGGQYF. J is TRBJ2-7 and V is TRBV5-8, with D tentatively TRBD1 (5 bases). The CDR3 loop spans 13 amino acids. Trimming took 3 bases from V and 9 from J, leaving 16 bases between them. Germline loops: CDR1 SGHTS, CDR2 YDEGEE.

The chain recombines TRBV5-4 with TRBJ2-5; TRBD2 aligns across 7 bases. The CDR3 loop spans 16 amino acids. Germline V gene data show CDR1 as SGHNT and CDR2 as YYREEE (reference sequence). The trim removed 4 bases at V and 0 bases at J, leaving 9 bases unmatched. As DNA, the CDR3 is TGTGCCAGCAGCCCGCGCGGACTAGGAGACCAAGAGACCCAGTACTTC. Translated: CASSPRGLGDQETQYF.

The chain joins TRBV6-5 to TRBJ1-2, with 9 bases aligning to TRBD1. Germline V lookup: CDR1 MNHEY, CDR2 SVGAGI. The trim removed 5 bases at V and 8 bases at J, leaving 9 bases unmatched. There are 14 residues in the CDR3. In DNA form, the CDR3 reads TGTGCCAGCAGTCGGGACAGGGTCATCCGGGGCTACACCTTC. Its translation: CASSRDRVIRGYTF.

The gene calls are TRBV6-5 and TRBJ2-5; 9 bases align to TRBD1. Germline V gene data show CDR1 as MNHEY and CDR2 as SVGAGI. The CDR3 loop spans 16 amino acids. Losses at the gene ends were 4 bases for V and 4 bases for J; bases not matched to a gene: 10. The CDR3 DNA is TGTGCCAGCAGTTCCTTAGCCGGGACAGGGATAGAGACCCAGTACTTC. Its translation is CASSSLAGTGIETQYF.

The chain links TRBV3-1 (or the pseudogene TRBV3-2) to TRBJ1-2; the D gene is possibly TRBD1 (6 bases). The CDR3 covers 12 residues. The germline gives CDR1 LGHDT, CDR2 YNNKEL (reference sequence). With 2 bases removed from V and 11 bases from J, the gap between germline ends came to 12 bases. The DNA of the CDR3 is TGTGCCAGCAGCCAAAGAAACAGGGCTTACACCTTC. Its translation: CASSQRNRAYTF.

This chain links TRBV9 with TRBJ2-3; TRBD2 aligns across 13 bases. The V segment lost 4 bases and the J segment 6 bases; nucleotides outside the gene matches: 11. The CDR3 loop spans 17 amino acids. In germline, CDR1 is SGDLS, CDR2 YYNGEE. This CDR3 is CASSTGLAGAYVDTQYF. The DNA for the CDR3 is TGTGCCAGCAGCACCGGACTAGCGGGGGCCTACGTGGATACGCAGTATTTT.

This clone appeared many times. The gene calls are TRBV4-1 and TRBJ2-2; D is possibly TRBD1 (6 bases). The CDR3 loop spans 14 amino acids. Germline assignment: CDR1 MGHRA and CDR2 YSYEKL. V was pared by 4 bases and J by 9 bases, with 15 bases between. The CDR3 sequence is CASSLQGAGRELFF. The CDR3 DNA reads TGCGCCAGCAGCCTACAGGGTGCAGGGAGGGAGCTGTTTTTT.